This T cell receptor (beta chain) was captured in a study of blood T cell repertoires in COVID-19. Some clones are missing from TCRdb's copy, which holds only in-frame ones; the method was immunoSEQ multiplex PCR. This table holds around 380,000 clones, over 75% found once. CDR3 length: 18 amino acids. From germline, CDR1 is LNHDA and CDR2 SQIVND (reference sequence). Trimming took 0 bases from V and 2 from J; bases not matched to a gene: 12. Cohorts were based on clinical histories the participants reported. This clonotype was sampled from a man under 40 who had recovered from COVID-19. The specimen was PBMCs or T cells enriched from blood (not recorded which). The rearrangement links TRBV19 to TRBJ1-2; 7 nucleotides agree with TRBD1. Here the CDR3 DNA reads TGTGCCAGTAGTATAGACCGAATTATAAACAGGGGAAACTATGGCTACACCTTC. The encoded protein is CASSIDRIINRGNYGYTF.